One and the same sample provided the 5 T cell receptor beta chains below, sequenced in a study of cytomegalovirus exposure and HLA in healthy donors. This table comes from immunoSEQ multiplex PCR, and its TCRdb copy is limited to in-frame clones, with some not included. The data show around 150,000 clones, approximately 96% seen once. The sample taken for sequencing was PBMCs. The receptors shown here come from a woman aged 18-29 years in good health and CMV-seronegative.

This clone was counted a single time. V usage is TRBV2 and J usage is TRBJ1-1, with TRBD1 matching 9 bases. Germline assignment: CDR1 SNHLY and CDR2 FYNNEI. The CDR3 spans 15 residues. After removal of 8 bases from V and 1 base from J, the junction contained 8 bases not matched to a gene. For the CDR3, the DNA is TGTGCCAGCCTGGGACCGGGACAGGGGAACACTGAAGCTTTCTTT. It translates to CASLGPGQGNTEAFF.

V and J are TRBV5-1 and TRBJ2-2; D may be TRBD2 (6 bases). CDR1 is SGHRS, CDR2 YFSETQ, per germline. This CDR3 is 15 amino acids long. V was clipped by 0 bases and J by 3 bases, with 9 bases between them. CDR3 amino acids: CASSLDGGDTGELFF. The CDR3 coding sequence is TGCGCCAGCAGCTTGGATGGAGGGGACACCGGGGAGCTGTTTTTT.

V usage is TRBV19 and J usage is TRBJ1-2; 8 bases match TRBD1. This CDR3 region has 15 residues. Trimming took 3 bases from V and 2 from J; bases not matched to a gene: 5. CDR1 and CDR2 from the germline V gene are LNHDA and SQIVND (reference sequence). The CDR3 DNA sequence: TGTGCCAGTAGTATTCCCGGACAGGGAAACTATGGCTACACCTTC. The encoded protein is CASSIPGQGNYGYTF. Using reference TRBV19 and TRBJ1-2 for the parts outside the CDR3, the full variable domain is DGGITQSPKYLFRKEGQNVTLSCEQNLNHDAMYWYRQDPGQGLRLIYYSQIVNDFQKGDIAEGYSVSREKKESFPLTVTSAQKNPTAFYLCASSIPGQGNYGYTFGSGTRLTVV.

The chain joins TRBV10-3 to TRBJ1-6; D is unclear. Germline V gives CDR1 ENHRY, CDR2 SYGVKD. The CDR3 extends over 13 amino acids. The CDR3 is CAESSSYNSPLHF. The CDR3, as DNA: TGTGCTGAGTCGAGCTCCTATAATTCACCCCTCCACTTT.

This rearrangement joins TRBV6-1 to TRBJ1-2; 10 nucleotides match TRBD1. The germline CDR1 and CDR2 sequences are MNHNS and SASEGT. CDR3 length: 15 residues. V gave up 7 bases and J gave up 2 bases; unmatched junction bases: 7. The CDR3 nucleotides are TGTGCCAGCATCCCCGGGACAGGGGCGAACTATGGCTACACCTTC. Protein sequence: CASIPGTGANYGYTF.